Listed here are 18 T cell receptor beta chains from one sample, sequenced in a study of regulatory T cells in long-lasting Graves disease. This sample's time point: newly diagnosed GD, antithyroid drugs for less than 3 months. PBMCs were the source of the RNA used for TCR sequencing. Construction of TCR beta libraries relied on iRepertoire HTBI primers and on Arm-PCR targeting CDR3 regions. TCRdb called the multiplex PCR reads again in MiXCR, with one record for every CDR3 protein. Among around 500,000 distinct CDR3 sequences listed, 12% were seen once. The sample was also linked to a second study, of T cells in Graves' hyperthyroidism and ophthalmopathy.

The material was peripheral blood mononuclear cells (PBMCs), obtained at new diagnosis, from a patient treated with antithyroid drugs. The receptor set was obtained from a woman younger than 45 with Graves disease.

The table lists this clonotype with many counts. The chain couples TRBV12-3 or TRBV12-4 to TRBJ2-3; 7 bases map to TRBD2. This CDR3 is built from 16 residues. The trim removed 6 bases at V and 2 bases at J, leaving 11 bases unmatched. The CDR3 is CASSQPGLEDTDTQYF. CDR3 nucleotide sequence: TGTGCCAGCAGCCAACCTGGACTAGAAGACACAGATACGCAGTATTTT.

This clonotype appeared many times. The rearrangement joins TRBV5-1 to TRBJ2-1; D assignment may be TRBD1 or TRBD2 (5 bases each). From germline, CDR1 is SGHRS and CDR2 YFSETQ. The CDR3 sequence is 16 residues long. The V end lost 5 bases, the J end lost 8 bases, and 23 bases lay between the germline ends. For the CDR3, the DNA is TGCGCCAGCAGTTTGTTTAGAGGGGAAGTCGCCCATGAGCAGTTCTTC. Its protein product is CASSLFRGEVAHEQFF.

This clonotype was seen many times. J is TRBJ2-7 and V is TRBV19, with D unclear. The CDR3 consists of 13 residues. Trimming left V 3 bases short and J 1 base short, with 7 bases between. The germline CDR1 and CDR2 sequences are LNHDA and SQIVND (reference sequence). The CDR3 DNA is TGTGCCAGTAGTATGTCACTATCCTACGAGCAGTACTTC. This sequence encodes CASSMSLSYEQYF.

This clonotype turned up a few times. The V gene is TRBV20-1, the J gene TRBJ2-5; TRBD2 aligns across 15 bases. This CDR3 has 14 residues. Germline trimming cut 6 bases from V and 5 bases from J; bases unmatched to any gene: 4. In germline, CDR1 is DFQATT, CDR2 SNEGSKA (reference sequence). In DNA form, the CDR3 reads TGCAGTGCGGGACTAGCGGGAGGAAGCGAGACCCAGTACTTC. This sequence encodes CSAGLAGGSETQYF.

The chain uses TRBV20-1 and TRBJ1-1; D not certain. The CDR3 loop spans 14 amino acids. The germline V gene has CDR1 DFQATT and CDR2 SNEGSKA (reference sequence). V lost 3 bases and J 5 bases, leaving 16 bases between the germline ends. The CDR3 DNA reads TGCAGTGCTAGGTCATCGGGCATTCGGACTGAAGCTTTCTTT. It yields the protein CSARSSGIRTEAFF.

Note on this clonotype: Compared with germline, one end of the junction differs, possibly owing to a read error. The rearrangement joins TRBV7-9 to TRBJ2-3; TRBD2 matches at 12 bases. The CDR3 sequence is 16 residues long. Germline loops: CDR1 SEHNR, CDR2 FQNEAQ (reference sequence). CDR3 region: CASRLTSGRSTDTQCF. The CDR3 bases are TGTGCCAGCAGACTTACTAGCGGGAGGAGCACAGATACGCAGTGTTTT.

The CDR3 reads CASSITSLAGVANTGELFF. The CDR3 DNA reads as TGTGCCAGTAGTATAACAAGCCTAGCGGGAGTGGCAAACACCGGGGAGCTGTTTTTT. The rearrangement joins TRBV19 to TRBJ2-2, with 10 nucleotides matching TRBD2. Looked up from germline, CDR1 is LNHDA and CDR2 is SQIVND (reference sequence). The junction had 11 bases not matched to a gene; V was cut back by 2 bases and J by 2 bases. The CDR3 has 19 residues.

The CDR3 nucleotides are TGTGCCAGCAGTTTGTTGAGCGGGAGGGCCGATGAGCAGTTCTTC. Its protein is CASSLLSGRADEQFF. The J gene is TRBJ2-1, the V gene TRBV28; 10 nucleotides match TRBD2. V dropped 3 bases and J dropped 8; count of bases not matched to a gene: 7. The CDR3 runs 15 residues. The germline V gene has CDR1 MDHEN and CDR2 SYDVKM.

This clonotype was recorded at least ten times. The rearrangement joins TRBV6-1 to TRBJ2-2; 8 bases are a match to TRBD2. The length of the CDR3 is 14 residues. Unmatched junction bases numbered 4, after V lost 8 bases and J lost 2 bases. CDR1 is MNHNS and CDR2 is SASEGT in the germline V gene. Written as DNA, the CDR3 is TGTGCCAGCCACGGGAGGGTAAACACCGGGGAGCTGTTTTTT. It specifies CASHGRVNTGELFF.

The sample holds many counts of this clonotype. This chain connects TRBV11-1 to TRBJ2-7; TRBD1 aligns across 7 bases. Germline V gene lookup returns CDR1 SGHAT and CDR2 FQDESV (reference sequence). V shed 2 bases and J 6 bases; nucleotides not matched to a gene: 10. CDR3 length: 15 amino acids. DNA for the CDR3: TGTGCCAGCAGCTTATCCCTCAACAGGGGCGGCGAGCAGTACTTC. As protein: CASSLSLNRGGEQYF.

This clonotype was recorded many times. CDR3: CASRGATNEKLFF. The CDR3 DNA reads TGTGCCAGCAGAGGAGCAACTAATGAAAAACTGTTTTTT. The V gene is TRBV2, the J gene TRBJ1-4; no definite D call. Germline V gene sequence: CDR1 SNHLY, CDR2 FYNNEI. The V end lost 6 bases, the J end lost 0 bases, and 5 bases lay between the germline ends. The CDR3 sequence is 13 residues long.

This clonotype was counted ten times or more. V is TRBV19 and J is TRBJ2-2, with TRBD2 matching 13 bases. After removal of 9 bases from V and 3 bases from J, the junction contained 16 bases not matched to a gene. Germline CDR1 LNHDA, CDR2 SQIVND (reference sequence). The CDR3 is made up of 19 amino acids. Here the CDR3 DNA reads TGTGCCAGCACCCGGGCCGAGGGACTAGCGGGACAGTACACCGGGGAGCTGTTTTTT. Encoded protein: CASTRAEGLAGQYTGELFF.

In its sample, this clonotype was seen many times. The chain is built from TRBV4-3 and TRBJ1-1, with D unclear. V was clipped by 4 bases and J by 4 bases, with 19 bases between them. Germline V gives CDR1 LGHNA, CDR2 YSLEER. The CDR3 is 16 residues long. The CDR3 loop reads CASSLLTGVGGTEAFF. The CDR3 DNA reads as TGCGCCAGCAGCCTCCTCACCGGGGTGGGAGGCACTGAAGCTTTCTTT.

Only a few counts were recorded for this clonotype. V is TRBV19 and J is TRBJ1-1; TRBD1 aligns across 8 bases. The CDR3 length is 15 residues. The germline gives CDR1 LNHDA, CDR2 SQIVND (reference sequence). V lost 4 bases and J lost 2; bases outside the gene matches: 6. CDR3 DNA: TGTGCCAGTAGTACGGGACAGGTAGTTAACACTGAAGCTTTCTTT. Its protein product is CASSTGQVVNTEAFF. The full variable domain, in which reference TRBV19 and TRBJ1-1 provide the parts outside the CDR3, is DGGITQSPKYLFRKEGQNVTLSCEQNLNHDAMYWYRQDPGQGLRLIYYSQIVNDFQKGDIAEGYSVSREKKESFPLTVTSAQKNPTAFYLCASSTGQVVNTEAFFGQGTRLTVV.

The J gene is TRBJ2-7, the V gene TRBV7-2, with D unclear. This CDR3 region has 11 residues. Germline V gives CDR1 SGHTA, CDR2 FQGNSA. V lost 3 bases, J lost 5 bases, and 5 bases lay in between. CDR3 loop: CASSFADEQYF. The CDR3, as DNA: TGTGCCAGCAGCTTTGCAGACGAGCAGTACTTC.

This clonotype was detected ten times or more. V usage is TRBV11-2 and J usage is TRBJ2-1; D is uncertain. Trimming stripped 3 bases from V and 1 base from J, with 13 bases between. The germline V gene has CDR1 SGHAT and CDR2 FQNNGV. This CDR3 has 16 amino acids. The chain's CDR3 is CASSFGRSRSYNEQFF. In nucleotides, the CDR3 is TGTGCCAGCAGCTTTGGACGGAGTAGGTCCTACAATGAGCAGTTCTTC.

In this sample, this clonotype turned up many times. The V call is TRBV28, the J call TRBJ2-1; TRBD2 matches at 12 bases. Germline V gives CDR1 MDHEN, CDR2 SYDVKM. CDR3 length: 16 amino acids. V dropped 5 bases and J dropped 5; count of bases not matched to a gene: 7. The CDR3 DNA follows: TGTGCCAGCAGTGCCCGACTAGCGGGAGAGAACAATGAGCAGTTCTTC. This gives the protein CASSARLAGENNEQFF. Full variable domain (rest looked up from reference TRBV28 and TRBJ2-1): DVKVTQSSRYLVKRTGEKVFLECVQDMDHENMFWYRQDPGLGLRLIYFSYDVKMKEKGDIPEGYSVSREKKERFSLILESASTNQTSMYLCASSARLAGENNEQFFGPGTRLTVL.

The chain combines TRBV13 with TRBJ1-1, with D possibly TRBD1 on 5 matching bases. The CDR3 contains 16 residues. Trimming removed 3 bases from V and 3 bases from J, with 17 bases in between. CDR1 is PRHDT, CDR2 FYEKMQ, per germline (reference sequence). DNA of the CDR3: TGTGCCAGCAGCTTTGCCCGGCAGGGACCGGACACTGAAGCTTTCTTT. Its translation is CASSFARQGPDTEAFF. Full variable domain (rest looked up from reference TRBV13 and TRBJ1-1): AAGVIQSPRHLIKEKRETATLKCYPIPRHDTVYWYQQGPGQDPQFLISFYEKMQSDKGSIPDRFSAQQFSDYHSELNMSSLELGDSALYFCASSFARQGPDTEAFFGQGTRLTVV.